Following are 8 T cell receptor beta chains from one sample sequenced in a study of blood T cell repertoires in COVID-19. Using immunoSEQ multiplex PCR, the repertoire was profiled, and TCRdb retains in-frame clones only, with some absent. The sample contains approximately 160,000 clones, under 85% of which appear only once. Sequenced: peripheral blood. The receptors derive from a man in his 70s who had recovered from COVID-19.

The chain has TRBV28 and TRBJ1-3, with a possible D match to TRBD1 (5 bases). The V end was cut by 5 bases, the J end by 2 bases, with 13 bases between. This CDR3 spans 15 amino acids. The germline gives CDR1 MDHEN, CDR2 SYDVKM. The DNA for the CDR3 is TGTGCCAGCAGTGTTCAGGGTTTTACTGGAAACACCATATATTTT. Amino acid sequence: CASSVQGFTGNTIYF.

This clone was detected ten times or more. The V call is TRBV7-9, the J call TRBJ2-3, with 13 bases matching TRBD2. With 1 base clipped from V and 4 bases from J, the junction kept 2 bases outside the gene matches. Per the germline V gene, CDR1 is SEHNR and CDR2 is FQNEAQ (reference sequence). The CDR3 length is 16 residues. In DNA form, the CDR3 reads TGTGCCAGCAGCTTAGGGACTAGCGGGAGCCCAGATACGCAGTATTTT. This translates into CASSLGTSGSPDTQYF.

The V call is TRBV10-3, the J call TRBJ1-5, with D tentatively TRBD1 (5 bases). Trimming removed 6 bases from V and 1 base from J, with 13 bases in between. CDR1 ENHRY and CDR2 SYGVKD come from the germline V gene. The length of the CDR3 is 15 residues. In DNA, the CDR3 is TGTGCCATCAGGAACGGGGGAGAGAGCAATCAGCCCCAGCATTTT. Translating gives CAIRNGGESNQPQHF.

J is TRBJ2-1 and V is TRBV5-1; D remains unclear. Trimming stripped 4 bases from V and 6 bases from J, with 14 bases between. The CDR3 length is 14 residues. CDR1 is SGHRS and CDR2 is YFSETQ in the germline V gene. The DNA for the CDR3 is TGCGCCAGCAGCACTCCCGCCGCCCTCAATGAGCAGTTCTTC. It encodes CASSTPAALNEQFF. The full variable domain, completed using reference TRBV5-1 and TRBJ2-1, is KAGVTQTPRYLIKTRGQQVTLSCSPISGHRSVSWYQQTPGQGLQFLFEYFSETQRNKGNFPGRFSGRQFSNSRSEMNVSTLELGDSALYLCASSTPAALNEQFFGPGTRLTVL.

V and J are TRBV19 and TRBJ2-1; the match to TRBD2 covers 9 bases. Germline CDR1 reads LNHDA; CDR2 reads SQIVND (reference sequence). The ends lost 7 bases at V and 4 bases at J; junction bases unmatched: 17. The CDR3 has 18 amino acids. The CDR3 nucleotides read TGTGCCAGTACCCCTCCCAGAGCTAGCGGGAAATTTTACAATGAGCAGTTCTTC. It yields the protein CASTPPRASGKFYNEQFF.

The chain has TRBV27 and TRBJ2-1; possible D gene TRBD2, 6 bases. Trimming left V 1 base short and J 1 base short, with 11 bases between. The CDR3 extends over 16 amino acids. CDR1 and CDR2 from the germline V gene are MNHEY and SMNVEV (reference sequence). The CDR3 reads CASSLLADVSYNEQFF. The CDR3 DNA reads TGTGCCAGCAGTTTATTAGCGGACGTGTCCTACAATGAGCAGTTCTTC.

As regards this clone: The same CDR3 arises from other DNA sequences in this sample as well. The rearrangement uses TRBV19 and TRBJ1-4, with unresolved D. The CDR3 runs 14 residues. The germline V gene has CDR1 LNHDA and CDR2 SQIVND (reference sequence). Trimming shortened V by 4 bases and J by 0 bases, and 6 bases separated the two germline ends. CDR3 in amino acids: CASSTVSTNEKLFF. The CDR3, as DNA: TGTGCCAGTAGTACGGTTTCAACTAATGAAAAACTGTTTTTT.

This clone was observed a handful of times. The chain has TRBV27 and TRBJ1-4, with TRBD1 matching over 10 bases. Looked up from germline, CDR1 is MNHEY and CDR2 is SMNVEV (reference sequence). There are 14 residues in the CDR3. Trimming at V came to 5 bases and at J to 6 bases, leaving 3 bases not matched to a gene. This CDR3 is CASSPTGGDEKLFF. CDR3 coding DNA: TGTGCCAGCAGTCCGACAGGGGGCGATGAAAAACTGTTTTTT.